This T cell receptor beta chain is from a study of identical twins. Study results and limitations: There was an excess of low generation probability in the out-of-frame alpha sequences that twins shared.

The CDR3 length is 13 residues. V was shortened by 2 bases and J by 5 bases, with 7 bases between the two germline ends. The germline V gene has CDR1 SEHNR and CDR2 FQNEAQ (reference sequence). TCRdb processed the 5' RACE reads anew with MiXCR; each CDR3 protein has one entry. The sample lists 250,000 to 300,000 distinct CDR3 sequences, over 8.5% occurring once. A note on this clonotype: The antigen is not known.

These sequences were also reported in another study, on yellow fever vaccine responses in identical twins.

The sequence derives from a woman aged 18 to 35 in good health. Material: CD8+ T cells sorted from blood. The V gene is TRBV7-9, the J gene TRBJ2-1, with D tentatively TRBD1 (5 bases). The CDR3 region has the DNA TGTGCCAGCAGCTTACTAGGGGACAATGAGCAGTTCTTC. Translated: CASSLLGDNEQFF. The entire variable domain, with the rest obtained from reference TRBV7-9 and TRBJ2-1, is as follows: DTGVSQNPRHKITKRGQNVTFRCDPISEHNRLYWYRQTLGQGPEFLTYFQNEAQLEKSRLLSDRFSAERPKGSFSTLEIQRTEQGDSAMYLCASSLLGDNEQFFGPGTRLTVL.